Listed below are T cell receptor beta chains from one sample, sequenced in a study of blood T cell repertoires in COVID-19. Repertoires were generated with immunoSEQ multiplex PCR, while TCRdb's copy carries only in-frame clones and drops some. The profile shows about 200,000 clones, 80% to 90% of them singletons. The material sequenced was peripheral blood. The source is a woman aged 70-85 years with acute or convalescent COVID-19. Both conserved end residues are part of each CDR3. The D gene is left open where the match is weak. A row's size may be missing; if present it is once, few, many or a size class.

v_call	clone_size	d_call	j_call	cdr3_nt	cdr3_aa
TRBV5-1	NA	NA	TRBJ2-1	TGCGCCAGCAGCTCAATCTCCTACAATGAGCAGTTCTTC	CASSSISYNEQFF
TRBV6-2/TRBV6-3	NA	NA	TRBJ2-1	TGTGCCAGCAGTTACTCTAGTATGGATGAGCAGTTCTTC	CASSYSSMDEQFF
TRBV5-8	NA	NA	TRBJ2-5	TGTGCCAGCGCCCCCCTCCGACAGTCGCTTGGGGAGACCCAGTACTTC	CASAPLRQSLGETQYF
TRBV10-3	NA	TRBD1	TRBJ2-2	TGTGCCATCAGTGAAAACAGGGGAAACACCGGGGAGCTGTTTTTT	CAISENRGNTGELFF
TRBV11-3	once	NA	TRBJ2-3	TGTGCCAGCAGCTTCGACTTATCTGACACAGATACGCAGTATTTT	CASSFDLSDTDTQYF
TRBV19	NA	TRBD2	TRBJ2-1	TGTGCCAGTACTCGATCGGGACAGTATTGGACTAGCGGGAGTGGTGAGCAGTTCTTC	CASTRSGQYWTSGSGEQFF
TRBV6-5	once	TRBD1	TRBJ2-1	TGTGCCAGCAGCGCTGGGACAGCTCACAATGAGCAGTTCTTC	CASSAGTAHNEQFF
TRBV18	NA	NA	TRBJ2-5	TGTGCCAGCTCACCGAATCGGGTGGAGACCCAGTACTTC	CASSPNRVETQYF
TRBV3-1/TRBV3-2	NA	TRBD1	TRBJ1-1	TGTGCCAGCAGCCTAGGGACAGGGCTTACTGAAGCTTTCTTT	CASSLGTGLTEAFF
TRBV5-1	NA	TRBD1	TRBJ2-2	TGCGCCAGCAGCTGGCAGGGGGCCGACACCGGGGAGCTGTTTTTT	CASSWQGADTGELFF
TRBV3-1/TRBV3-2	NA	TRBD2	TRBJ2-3	TGTGCCAGCAGCCAGCGGGGGGGGGCAGATACGCAGTATTTT	CASSQRGGADTQYF
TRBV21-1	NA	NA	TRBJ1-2	TGTGCCAGCAGCAATCCGGAGACAGGGGGCGCATACACCTTC	CASSNPETGGAYTF
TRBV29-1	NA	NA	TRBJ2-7	TGCAGCGTTGATGGCTCAGGCATCTACGAGCAGTACTTC	CSVDGSGIYEQYF
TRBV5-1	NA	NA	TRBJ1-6	TGCGCCAGCAGCTCCGGAGCGGGGGGGCGCAGGACCTATTCACCCCTCCACTTT	CASSSGAGGRRTYSPLHF
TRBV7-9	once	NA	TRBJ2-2	TGTGCCAGCAGCTTAAGCACCAGGGAGGTCACCGGGGAGCTGTTTTTT	CASSLSTREVTGELFF
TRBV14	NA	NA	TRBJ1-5	TGTGCCAGCAGCCAAACACATGGTCAGCCCCAGCATTTT	CASSQTHGQPQHF
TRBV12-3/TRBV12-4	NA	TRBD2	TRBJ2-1	TGTGCCAGCAGGGTAGCGGGACGCTATGAGCAGTTCTTC	CASRVAGRYEQFF
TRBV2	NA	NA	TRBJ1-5	TGTGCCAGCACAAGTGGAGAGCCCCAGCATTTT	CASTSGEPQHF
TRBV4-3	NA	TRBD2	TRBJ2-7	TGCGCCAGCAGCCAAGATTCGAAGGGACTAGCGGGAGGGAATTACGAGCAGTACTTC	CASSQDSKGLAGGNYEQYF
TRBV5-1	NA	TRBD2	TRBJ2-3	TGCGCCAGCAGCTTGCTAGCGGGAGGCACAGATACGCAGTATTTT	CASSLLAGGTDTQYF
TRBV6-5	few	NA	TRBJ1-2	TGTGCCAGCAGTTACTGGGGGCGCGGGGGCTACACCTTC	CASSYWGRGGYTF
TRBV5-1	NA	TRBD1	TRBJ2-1	TGCGCCAGCAGCTTGACGCCAGGGGGCCGCTACAATGAGCAGTTCTTC	CASSLTPGGRYNEQFF
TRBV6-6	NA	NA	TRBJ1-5	TGTGCCAGCAGTCAAATAAAAGGACATGGTTTGGATCAGCCCCAGCATTTT	CASSQIKGHGLDQPQHF
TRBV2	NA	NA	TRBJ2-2	TGTGCCAGCAGTAGGACACCCACCGACACCGGGGAGCTGTTTTTT	CASSRTPTDTGELFF
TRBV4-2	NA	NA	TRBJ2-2	TGTGCCAGCAGCCAAGATGCATGGAAGGGGTCCGGGGAGCTGTTTTTT	CASSQDAWKGSGELFF
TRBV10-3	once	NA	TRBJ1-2	TGTGCCATCAGTGATAGTCAAGGGAGAGGTGGCTACACCTTC	CAISDSQGRGGYTF
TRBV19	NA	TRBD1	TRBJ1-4	TGTGCCAGTATTCGGAGACAGGGCGCGCCTGAAAAACTGTTTTTT	CASIRRQGAPEKLFF
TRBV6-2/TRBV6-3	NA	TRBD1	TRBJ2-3	TGTGCCAGCAGTTACTCAAGGGGGCTTTCAGATACGCAGTATTTT	CASSYSRGLSDTQYF
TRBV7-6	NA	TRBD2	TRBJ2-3	TGTGCCAGCAGCTTACTCACACCGACTAGCGGGGGGGCGGATACGCAGTATTTT	CASSLLTPTSGGADTQYF
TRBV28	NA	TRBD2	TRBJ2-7	TGTGCCAGCAGTCTCGAGCGGGAGCCCTACGAGCAGTACTTC	CASSLEREPYEQYF
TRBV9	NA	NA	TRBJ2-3	TGTGCCAGCAGCGGCTTGCCGTGGGGGAGGAGCACAGATACGCAGTATTTT	CASSGLPWGRSTDTQYF
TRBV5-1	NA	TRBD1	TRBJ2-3	TGCGCCAGCAGCCTGGGACAGGGGGCCCGTGGACGTACGCAGTATTTT	CASSLGQGARGRTQYF